Below, 21 T cell receptor beta chains from the same sample are listed, as sequenced in a study of T cells in Graves' hyperthyroidism and ophthalmopathy. Amplification yielded TCR beta CDR3 regions, with RNA transcripts as the source. The primer set for the first-round RT-PCR of the TCR CDR3 was HTBI. Each CDR3 protein gets one entry after TCRdb re-called the multiplex PCR reads with MiXCR. The sample comprises around 600,000 distinct CDR3 sequences, about 15% of which are singletons, and around 12% rests with the top ten. Sequenced sample: blood. The source is a woman aged 45 to 65 with Graves' ophthalmopathy.

The J gene is TRBJ1-1, the V gene TRBV5-1; the match to TRBD1 covers 8 bases. Unmatched junction bases numbered 5, after V lost 3 bases and J lost 1 base. The CDR3 covers 15 residues. Germline CDR1 reads SGHRS; CDR2 reads YFSETQ. CDR3: CASSYQGQANTEAFF. The CDR3 bases are TGCGCCAGCAGCTACCAGGGACAGGCGAACACTGAAGCTTTCTTT.

This clonotype appeared many times. V and J are TRBV28 and TRBJ2-7; D uncertain. Germline V gives CDR1 MDHEN, CDR2 SYDVKM. Trimming took 5 bases from V and 8 from J, leaving 16 bases between them. The CDR3 sequence is 13 residues long. The CDR3 region is CASSPEQTNKQYF. Here the CDR3 DNA reads TGTGCCAGCAGTCCAGAGCAGACAAATAAGCAGTACTTC.

This clonotype was detected only a few times. The chain recombines TRBV20-1 with TRBJ2-5; 9 nucleotides align to TRBD2. The germline V gene has CDR1 DFQATT and CDR2 SNEGSKA (reference sequence). J lost 5 bases, V lost 6 bases, and 16 bases had no gene match. The CDR3 has 16 amino acids. The CDR3 protein is CSARTWGGRAWETQYF. CDR3 sequence (DNA): TGCAGTGCCAGGACCTGGGGCGGGAGGGCCTGGGAGACCCAGTACTTC.

This clonotype showed up many times. The chain couples TRBV7-2 to TRBJ2-7, with 12 bases aligning to TRBD2. Germline V lookup: CDR1 SGHTA, CDR2 FQGNSA. The CDR3 has 20 amino acids. Germline trimming cut 7 bases from V and 3 bases from J; bases unmatched to any gene: 22. CDR3 sequence (DNA): TGTGCCAGCATCCTACCCCAGCGGGGACTAGCGGGCCGGGTTGGCTACGAGCAGTACTTC. Protein sequence: CASILPQRGLAGRVGYEQYF.

This clonotype was seen at least ten times. This rearrangement joins TRBV15 to TRBJ1-4; 8 bases map to TRBD1. The CDR3 consists of 14 residues. The V gene end was trimmed by 4 bases and the J gene end by 8 bases; junction bases not matched to a gene: 6. CDR1 and CDR2 from the germline V gene are LNHNV and YYDKDF (reference sequence). The CDR3 DNA reads TGTGCCACCAGCAACTCCGGGACAGGAGAAAAACTGTTTTTT. Its translation is CATSNSGTGEKLFF. Full variable domain (rest looked up from reference TRBV15 and TRBJ1-4): DAMVIQNPRYQVTQFGKPVTLSCSQTLNHNVMYWYQQKSSQAPKLLFHYYDKDFNNEADTPDNFQSRRPNTSFCFLDIRSPGLGDTAMYLCATSNSGTGEKLFFGSGTQLSVL.

This clonotype was counted between two and nine times. V and J are TRBV20-1 and TRBJ2-7, with 10 bases that match TRBD1. V dropped 3 bases and J dropped 4; count of bases not matched to a gene: 15. Germline V CDR1 and CDR2: DFQATT, SNEGSKA (reference sequence). The CDR3 is 17 residues long. The CDR3 coding sequence is TGCAGTGCTAGGGCTAGAAACCGCCGGGACAGGGGTTACGAGCAGTACTTC. As protein: CSARARNRRDRGYEQYF.

Comments on this clonotype: This may be a read error, as it is one base from a much larger clone. The gene calls are TRBV7-2 and TRBJ2-3, with unresolved D. This CDR3 has 14 amino acids. Per the germline V gene, CDR1 is SGHTA and CDR2 is FQGNSA. CDR3 residues: CASSLRRVRDAQYF. CDR3 nucleotides: TGTGCCAGCAGCTTAAGACGGGTCAGAGATGCGCAGTATTTT. Combining the CDR3 with reference TRBV7-2 and TRBJ2-3 gives the whole variable domain GAGVSQSPSNKVTEKGKDVELRCDPISGHTALYWYRQSLGQGLEFLIYFQGNSAPDKSGLPSDRFSAERTGGSVSTLTIQRTQQEDSAVYLCASSLRRVRDAQYFGPGTRLTVL.

This clonotype has ten or more counts. This rearrangement joins TRBV13 to TRBJ2-2; possibly TRBD1 or TRBD2 for D (5 bases each). Germline CDR1 PRHDT, CDR2 FYEKMQ (reference sequence). This CDR3 spans 14 amino acids. The V end was cut by 5 bases, the J end by 2 bases, with 9 bases between. CDR3 loop: CASSKGPNTGELFF. CDR3 DNA: TGTGCCAGCAGCAAGGGACCAAACACCGGGGAGCTGTTTTTT.

The chain couples TRBV15 to TRBJ2-1; TRBD1 might be the D (5 bases). V lost 0 bases, J lost 10 bases, and 7 bases lay in between. Germline CDR1 LNHNV, CDR2 YYDKDF (reference sequence). CDR3 size: 12 residues. The CDR3 DNA is TGTGCCACCAGCAGAGAATACAGGGAGCAGTTCTTC. It encodes CATSREYREQFF.

A note on this clonotype: A much larger clonotype is one base distant, so this may be a read error. The chain couples TRBV9 to TRBJ2-7, with 9 bases aligning to TRBD1. The CDR3 is made up of 17 amino acids. CDR1 is SGDLS and CDR2 is YYNGEE in the germline V gene. Written as DNA, the CDR3 is TGTACCAGCAGCCCTGACCCCGGGACAGGGCACTACGTACAGCAGTACTTC. Protein product: CTSSPDPGTGHYVQQYF.

This clonotype was picked up a small number of times. The gene calls are TRBV10-3 and TRBJ1-2, with a possible D match to TRBD1 (6 bases). Germline lookup yields CDR1 ENHRY and CDR2 SYGVKD. V was pared by 6 bases and J by 1 base, with 15 bases between. The CDR3 spans 15 residues. CDR3 sequence reads: CAIRREMDSNYGYTF. CDR3 in DNA: TGTGCCATCAGGCGCGAGATGGACAGTAACTATGGCTACACCTTC.

This clonotype occurred many times. This chain links TRBV28 with TRBJ2-7, with TRBD2 identical over 8 bases. Per germline, CDR1 MDHEN and CDR2 SYDVKM. J was trimmed by 4 bases and V by 6 bases; bases with no gene match: 5. CDR3 length: 13 amino acids. This chain's CDR3 is CASRLAGLYEQYF. CDR3 nucleotides: TGTGCCAGCAGATTAGCGGGACTATACGAGCAGTACTTC.

This clonotype has a single count. The V and J genes are TRBV5-1 and TRBJ2-4, with D possibly TRBD1 on 6 matching bases. CDR3 length equals 16 residues. Germline values: CDR1 SGHRS, CDR2 YFSETQ. The V end lost 4 bases, the J end lost 0 bases, and 14 bases lay between the germline ends. The CDR3, as DNA: TGCGCCAGCAGCGGCGGACAGCTTCTAGCCAAAAACATTCAGTACTTC. It yields the protein CASSGGQLLAKNIQYF.

This clonotype was counted ten times or more. This chain connects TRBV28 to TRBJ1-1, with D possibly being TRBD1 (6 bases). The germline V gene has CDR1 MDHEN and CDR2 SYDVKM. This CDR3 has 16 residues. Trimming took 5 bases from V and 1 from J, leaving 17 bases between them. The CDR3 is CASSSPGGGANTEAFF. CDR3 nucleotide sequence: TGTGCCAGCAGTAGCCCGGGAGGGGGAGCGAACACTGAAGCTTTCTTT.

This clonotype was observed at least ten times. The V call is TRBV4-1, the J call TRBJ1-4; the match to TRBD1 covers 11 bases. This CDR3 contains 14 residues. The germline gives CDR1 MGHRA, CDR2 YSYEKL. With V trimmed by 5 bases and J by 13 bases, 9 bases remained unmatched. Written as DNA, the CDR3 is TGCGCCAGCAGCAACCGGGACAGGGGGACTGGACTGTTTTTT. Residues: CASSNRDRGTGLFF.

V and J are TRBV15 and TRBJ2-7; TRBD2 matches 11 bases. The V gene's germline CDR1 is LNHNV and CDR2 YYDKDF (reference sequence). V shed 8 bases and J 1 base; nucleotides not matched to a gene: 7. The CDR3 is 15 residues long. CDR3 sequence (DNA): TGTGCCACCCGGGGTAGGACTAGCGGGTCCTACGAGCAGTACTTC. Protein product: CATRGRTSGSYEQYF.

The table lists this clonotype with a few counts. V usage is TRBV5-1 and J usage is TRBJ2-3; TRBD2 aligns across 7 bases. CDR1 SGHRS and CDR2 YFSETQ come from the germline V gene. The trim removed 3 bases at V and 1 base at J, leaving 2 bases unmatched. The CDR3 runs to 14 residues. The CDR3 region is CASSWAGGTDTQYF. The CDR3 DNA sequence: TGCGCCAGCAGCTGGGCGGGAGGCACAGATACGCAGTATTTT.

This clonotype was seen repeatedly, ten times or more. The gene calls are TRBV7-3 and TRBJ2-1; D is unresolved. Trimming cost V 2 bases and J 6 bases, with 8 bases left between them. Germline CDR1 is SGHTA and CDR2 is FQGTGA. The CDR3 contains 13 residues. The CDR3 region has the DNA TGTGCCAGCAGCTTAGTCAGCTTCAATGAGCAGTTCTTC. Translation: CASSLVSFNEQFF.

This clonotype was seen repeatedly, ten times or more. The rearrangement uses TRBV28 and TRBJ2-7; 8 bases match TRBD2. The V segment lost 6 bases and the J segment 1 base; nucleotides outside the gene matches: 17. The CDR3 length is 18 residues. CDR1 and CDR2 from the germline V gene are MDHEN and SYDVKM. CDR3 sequence reads: CASRFLPGLGESSYEQYF. In DNA form, the CDR3 reads TGTGCCAGCAGATTCCTACCGGGACTAGGAGAAAGTTCCTACGAGCAGTACTTC.

Of note for this clonotype: Sequence at one end of the junction differs from germline and may be a read error. The J gene is TRBJ2-5, the V gene TRBV5-1, with TRBD1 as a possible D gene (5 bases). This CDR3 contains 16 residues. Germline loops: CDR1 SGHRS, CDR2 YFSETQ. CDR3 in amino acids: CASSLERGSEQETQYF. The CDR3 bases are TGTGCCAGCAGCTTGGAAAGGGGTTCGGAGCAAGAGACCCAGTACTTC.

Points on this clonotype: A much larger clone differs from this one at a single base, so this may be a read error. The rearrangement uses TRBV6-5 and TRBJ2-7; D gene unclear. The CDR3 has 15 amino acids. The V gene's germline CDR1 is MNHEY and CDR2 SVGAGI. With 4 bases removed from V and 5 bases from J, the gap between germline ends came to 18 bases. The CDR3: CASSFDLVRSHEQYF. The CDR3 DNA is TGTGCCAGCAGTTTCGACCTAGTCCGTTCCCACGAGCAGTACTTC.